What follows are 29 T cell receptor beta chains derived from one specimen sequenced in a study of tumor-infiltrating lymphocytes in primary liver carcinoma. Co-extraction of RNA and DNA was performed on 20-30 mg of unsorted bulk tissue. Using a constant-region primer together with ProtoScript II reverse transcriptase, TCR beta cDNA was made from approximately 500 ng of total RNA. TCR beta libraries came from three nested multiplex PCR rounds using slightly modified ARM-PCR. The first two PCR rounds, around 10 cycles each, used TRBV1-TRBV30 forward primers and a C-beta reverse primer. Using its own MiXCR run on the multiplex PCR reads, TCRdb lists one record per CDR3 protein. The data show some 95,000 distinct CDR3 sequences, around 70% seen once. Sample: tumor-adjacent normal liver tissue. These TCRs come from a man aged 35 to 55 with primary liver carcinoma and hepatitis B virus infection.

This clonotype was found many times. The rearrangement joins TRBV4-2 to TRBJ2-4, with 8 bases fitting TRBD2. CDR3 length: 19 residues. Germline V gene data show CDR1 as LGHNA and CDR2 as YNFKEQ. Trimming at V came to 5 bases and at J to 1 base, leaving 16 bases not matched to a gene. The CDR3 nucleotides read TGTGCCAGCAGCTACCAGGCAGGAGCGGGAGTTGATGCCAAAAACATTCAGTACTTC. Translating it yields CASSYQAGAGVDAKNIQYF.

This chain joins TRBV28 and TRBJ2-1; a possible D gene is TRBD1 (7 bases). This CDR3 comprises 16 residues. In germline, CDR1 is MDHEN, CDR2 SYDVKM. V was shortened by 6 bases and J by 6 bases, with 21 bases between the two germline ends. Here the CDR3 reads CASRTGPGQTSNEQFF. DNA of the CDR3: TGTGCCAGCAGGACTGGCCCGGGACAGACTAGCAATGAGCAGTTCTTC.

This rearrangement joins TRBV11-2 to TRBJ2-5; 8 nucleotides match TRBD2. With V trimmed by 3 bases and J by 11 bases, 14 bases remained unmatched. Per the germline V gene, CDR1 is SGHAT and CDR2 is FQNNGV. The CDR3 spans 15 residues. The CDR3, as DNA: TGTGCCAGCAGCTTGGGGGCGGGGGGCCGTGGGACTCAGTACTTC. It yields the protein CASSLGAGGRGTQYF.

In regard to this clonotype: A much bigger clone sits one base away, suggesting this may be a read error. Given the absence of the conserved phenylalanine or tryptophan at the CDR3 end, a read error is likely. This chain uses TRBV12-3 or TRBV12-4 with TRBJ2-7, with 9 bases lining up with TRBD1. Germline trimming cut 3 bases from V and 5 bases from J; bases unmatched to any gene: 8. This CDR3 has 15 residues. CDR3 nucleotides: TGTGCCAGCAGTTTTGGCGGGACAGGGCGGGACGAGCAGTACTCC. This gives the protein CASSFGGTGRDEQYS.

On this clonotype: One end of the junction varies from germline; a read error may be responsible. This chain joins TRBV4-2 and TRBJ2-1, with 11 nucleotides matching TRBD2. Germline V gene sequence: CDR1 LGHNA, CDR2 YNFKEQ. CDR3 length equals 17 residues. The CDR3 reads CGSSRGLAVGRGNEQFF. Written as DNA, the CDR3 is TGTGGCAGCAGCCGGGGACTAGCGGTCGGAAGGGGCAATGAGCAGTTCTTC.

Comments on this clonotype: With a much larger clone just one base away, this may be a read error. The chain links TRBV11-3 to TRBJ2-1; 9 nucleotides agree with TRBD2. The CDR3 spans 14 residues. Germline V gene data show CDR1 as SGHNT and CDR2 as YENEEA. CDR3 bases: TGTGCCGGCAGCTTAGAATGTGCGGGAGGGCCGATGTTCTTC. Amino acids: CAGSLECAGGPMFF.

A note on this clonotype: The final CDR3 position lacks the conserved phenylalanine or tryptophan, pointing to a likely read error. The chain combines TRBV11-2 with TRBJ2-3, with 7 bases lining up with TRBD2. CDR3 length equals 18 residues. In germline, CDR1 is SGHAT, CDR2 FQNNGV. The CDR3 sequence is CASSLGPPSGLSIDTQYS. Here the CDR3 DNA reads TGTGCCAGCAGCTTAGGACCCCCTAGCGGCCTCAGCATAGATACGCAGTATTCT.

The rearrangement joins TRBV11-2 to TRBJ2-1, with 8 bases lining up with TRBD2. This CDR3 region has 14 residues. The V gene's germline CDR1 is SGHAT and CDR2 FQNNGV. V was pared by 7 bases and J by 7 bases, with 9 bases of the junction left unmatched. The CDR3 DNA reads TGTGCCAGCAAAGGGAGTAGCGGGAATAATGAGCAGTTCTTC. Translated: CASKGSSGNNEQFF.

Remarks on this clonotype: The conserved final phenylalanine or tryptophan is absent from the CDR3, which likely points to a read error. This chain connects TRBV6-5 to TRBJ2-2; D perhaps matches TRBD1 (5 bases). The CDR3 covers 14 residues. V was trimmed by 6 bases and J by 3 bases, leaving 11 bases between them. Germline CDR1 reads MNHEY; CDR2 reads SVGAGI. The CDR3: CASREGVHTGELFL. The CDR3 nucleotides are TGTGCCAGCAGGGAAGGGGTTCACACCGGGGAGCTGTTTTTA.

Comments on this clonotype: Likely a read error: the CDR3 ends without its conserved phenylalanine or tryptophan. This rearrangement joins TRBV5-1 to TRBJ2-2; D is unclear. The CDR3 length is 13 residues. Germline V gives CDR1 SGHRS, CDR2 YFSETQ. V was cut by 4 bases and J by 3 bases, with 7 bases left in between. CDR3: CASSTEYTGELFL. The CDR3 coding sequence is TGCGCCAGCAGCACTGAATACACCGGGGAGCTGTTTTTA.

Note on this clonotype: Relative to the germline gene, one junction end is altered; a read error may explain this. This chain joins TRBV10-3 and TRBJ2-3; the D gene is possibly TRBD2 (5 bases). Per the germline V gene, CDR1 is ENHRY and CDR2 is SYGVKD. The length of the CDR3 is 18 residues. The CDR3 here is CAINESIRSVIKADTQYF. The CDR3 region has the DNA TGTGCCATCAATGAGTCGATACGTAGCGTGATAAAGGCAGATACGCAGTATTTT.

With regard to this clonotype: Given the absence of the conserved phenylalanine or tryptophan at the CDR3 end, a read error is likely. The chain recombines TRBV6-5 with TRBJ2-7, with TRBD1 identical over 8 bases. The CDR3 is 16 residues long. Germline V CDR1 and CDR2: MNHEY, SVGAGI. The V gene end was trimmed by 6 bases and the J gene end by 5 bases; junction bases not matched to a gene: 15. The CDR3 region has the DNA TGTGCCAGCAGGAGGAACCCAGGGGGCCGGACCCACGAGCAGTACCTC. Encoded protein: CASRRNPGGRTHEQYL.

This clonotype was observed at least ten times. The rearrangement links TRBV6-6 to TRBJ1-5; 9 bases line up with TRBD1. Unmatched junction bases numbered 10, after V lost 6 bases and J lost 7 bases. This CDR3 spans 15 amino acids. Looked up from germline, CDR1 is MNHNY and CDR2 is SVGAGI (reference sequence). CDR3 in DNA: TGTGCCAGCAGCTACAGGGGGCGTGAGGAACAGCCCCAGCATTTT. Protein sequence: CASSYRGREEQPQHF.

This clonotype was observed many times. The J gene is TRBJ1-1, the V gene TRBV6-5; a possible D gene is TRBD1 (6 bases). From germline, CDR1 is MNHEY and CDR2 SVGAGI. Trimming stripped 2 bases from V and 2 bases from J, with 9 bases between. The CDR3 runs 14 residues. The CDR3 bases are TGTGCCAGCAGTTACGGGGGGGCTAACACTGAAGCTTTCTTT. Its protein product is CASSYGGANTEAFF.

As concerns this clonotype: This clone may be a read error of a much larger clone one base away. The genes are TRBV11-2 and TRBJ2-7; D might be TRBD1 or TRBD2, each matching 5 bases. This CDR3 is built from 15 residues. V lost 5 bases and J lost 2, with 16 bases in between. Per the germline V gene, CDR1 is SGHAT and CDR2 is FQNNGV. This CDR3 reads CASSQGSGRTYEQYF. CDR3 DNA: TGTGCCAGCAGCCAAGGGTCAGGGAGAACCTACGAGCAGTACTTC.

This chain connects TRBV14 to TRBJ2-7, with 9 bases aligning to TRBD1. This CDR3 has 15 amino acids. The germline V gene encodes CDR1 SGHDN and CDR2 FVKESK. Trimming took 7 bases from V and 3 from J; bases not matched to a gene: 10. CDR3 nucleotides: TGTGCCAGCAACCAGACTGGGACAGGGTTCTACGAGCAGTACTTC. The encoded protein is CASNQTGTGFYEQYF.

This clonotype has a handful of counts. One junction end disagrees with the germline gene, perhaps due to a read error. The chain employs TRBV6-6 and TRBJ2-1, with a possible D match to TRBD2 (6 bases). There are 17 residues in the CDR3. Looked up from germline, CDR1 is MNHNY and CDR2 is SVGAGI (reference sequence). The CDR3 DNA is TGTGCCAGCTGTTACTCCGGGACTGGCGGGGTCTACAATGAGCAGTTCTTC. This gives the protein CASCYSGTGGVYNEQFF.

With regard to this clonotype: A much larger clone differs by one base, so this may be a read error. The J gene is TRBJ2-7, the V gene TRBV5-4; 9 nucleotides match TRBD2. This CDR3 has 16 amino acids. Germline V lookup: CDR1 SGHNT, CDR2 YYREEE (reference sequence). CDR3 sequence: CTSSRPSAGGPYEQYF. The CDR3 nucleotides are TGTACCAGCAGCCGTCCCTCAGCGGGAGGCCCCTACGAGCAGTACTTC.

The genes are TRBV11-2 and TRBJ2-7, with 11 nucleotides matching TRBD1. Germline loops: CDR1 SGHAT, CDR2 FQNNGV. Trimming at V came to 8 bases and at J to 5 bases, leaving 14 bases not matched to a gene. The CDR3 totals 16 residues. The CDR3: CASSRTGGANRHEQYF. Written as DNA, the CDR3 is TGTGCCAGCTCCCGGACAGGGGGCGCTAACAGACACGAGCAGTACTTC.

In regard to this clonotype: Its ends do not fully match the called genes, so a read error is possible. The CDR3 DNA is TGTGTCATCAGTGGGACTAGCGGAGGAAACTACGATCAGTACTTC. Amino acid sequence: CVISGTSGGNYDQYF. The gene calls are TRBV10-3 and TRBJ2-7; 11 bases are a match to TRBD2. Germline V gene sequence: CDR1 ENHRY, CDR2 SYGVKD. CDR3 length: 15 residues.

This clonotype appeared many times. V and J are TRBV11-2 and TRBJ1-1, with no clear D. Per the germline V gene, CDR1 is SGHAT and CDR2 is FQNNGV. Trimming took 6 bases from V and 5 from J, leaving 7 bases between them. This CDR3 is 11 amino acids long. The CDR3 DNA reads TGTGCCAGCAGACTTGCAACTGAAGCTTTCTTT. Its protein product is CASRLATEAFF.

This chain connects TRBV11-2 to TRBJ2-7; D may correspond to TRBD1 or TRBD2 (5 bases each). CDR1 is SGHAT and CDR2 is FQNNGV in the germline V gene. The CDR3 spans 15 residues. The ends were cut back, 5 bases at V and 12 bases at J, with 26 bases in the middle. In DNA form, the CDR3 reads TGTGCCAGCAGCCCAGGGCCGGGGACGACCTACAAGCGGTACTTC. Its protein is CASSPGPGTTYKRYF.

About this clonotype: The junction does not match germline at one end; this may be a read error. J is TRBJ2-7 and V is TRBV28, with TRBD1 matching over 9 bases. Germline lookup yields CDR1 MDHEN and CDR2 SYDVKM. The CDR3 spans 18 residues. The CDR3 spells CVSRLGTGTGLGAYEQYF. DNA for the CDR3: TGTGTCAGCAGATTGGGTACAGGGACAGGGCTAGGGGCCTACGAGCAGTACTTC. The whole variable domain, filled in from reference TRBV28 and TRBJ2-7, reads DVKVTQSSRYLVKRTGEKVFLECVQDMDHENMFWYRQDPGLGLRLIYFSYDVKMKEKGDIPEGYSVSREKKERFSLILESASTNQTSMYLCVSRLGTGTGLGAYEQYFGPGTRLTVT.

In regard to this clonotype: Possible read error: a much larger clone is one base away. The chain has TRBV5-4 and TRBJ2-1; D not resolved. Per germline, CDR1 SGHNT and CDR2 YYREEE (reference sequence). Deletions cut 2 bases from V and 4 bases from J, with 13 bases between. The CDR3 sequence is 15 residues long. CDR3 sequence: CASSLSPQGYNEQFF. The CDR3 DNA is TGTGCCAGCAGCTTAAGCCCTCAAGGGTACAATGAGCAGTTCTTC.

This clonotype was counted only a few times. CDR3 coding DNA: TGTGCCAGCAGTTTGTCCCCCCCGTGGGATACGCAGTATTTT. Residues: CASSLSPPWDTQYF. J is TRBJ2-3 and V is TRBV28; D remains unclear. CDR3 length: 14 amino acids. V was shortened by 3 bases and J by 6 bases, with 13 bases between the two germline ends. Germline lookup yields CDR1 MDHEN and CDR2 SYDVKM.

For this clonotype: The junction departs from germline at one end; a sequencing error may be responsible. The J gene is TRBJ2-3, the V gene TRBV7-8; 10 bases agree with TRBD2. The CDR3 is 17 amino acids. Looked up from germline, CDR1 is SGHVS and CDR2 is FQNEAQ. Written as DNA, the CDR3 is TGTGCCAGCAGCTTAGCCCAAGCGGGAGGGCCACATAATGCGCAGTACTTT. It codes for CASSLAQAGGPHNAQYF.

The count of this clonotype is one. At one of its ends the junction is not consistent with the germline gene, which may arise from a read error. This chain's CDR3 is CASSQVSSSSEEQSF. The CDR3, as DNA: TGCGCCAGCAGCCAAGTTTCTAGCAGCTCGGAGGAGCAGTCCTTC. The rearrangement joins TRBV4-1 to TRBJ2-1; D might be TRBD2 (5 bases). This CDR3 has 15 amino acids. CDR1 is MGHRA, CDR2 YSYEKL, per germline.

To note about this clonotype: This may arise from a read error, as a much more abundant clone is one base away. The CDR3, as DNA: TGCGTCAGCAGCCAATCGACAGATACGCAGTATTTT. Protein product: CVSSQSTDTQYF. The chain combines TRBV4-1 with TRBJ2-3; D ambiguous. The CDR3 extends over 12 amino acids. Germline V gene data show CDR1 as MGHRA and CDR2 as YSYEKL.

In the case of this clonotype: One end of the junction is discordant with germline, which a read error may explain. The V call is TRBV29-1, the J call TRBJ2-1; 7 bases align to TRBD1. The CDR3 consists of 14 residues. CDR1 is SQVTM, CDR2 ANQGSEA, per germline. CDR3 sequence (DNA): TGCAGCGCACGGGACATAGGGGGCTCCAATGAGCACTTCTTC. Translation: CSARDIGGSNEHFF.